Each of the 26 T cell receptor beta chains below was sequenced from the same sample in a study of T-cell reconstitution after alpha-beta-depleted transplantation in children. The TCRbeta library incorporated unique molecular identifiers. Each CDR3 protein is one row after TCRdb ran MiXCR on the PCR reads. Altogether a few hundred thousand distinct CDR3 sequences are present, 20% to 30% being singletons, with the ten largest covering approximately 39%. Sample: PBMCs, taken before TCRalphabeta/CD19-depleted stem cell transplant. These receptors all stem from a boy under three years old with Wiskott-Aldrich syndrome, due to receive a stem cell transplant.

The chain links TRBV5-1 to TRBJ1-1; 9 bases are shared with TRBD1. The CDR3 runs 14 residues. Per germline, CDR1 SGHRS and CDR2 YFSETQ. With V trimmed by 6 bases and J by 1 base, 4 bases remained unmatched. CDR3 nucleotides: TGCGCCAGCACGCGGGACAGGGCGAACACTGAAGCTTTCTTT. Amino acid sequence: CASTRDRANTEAFF.

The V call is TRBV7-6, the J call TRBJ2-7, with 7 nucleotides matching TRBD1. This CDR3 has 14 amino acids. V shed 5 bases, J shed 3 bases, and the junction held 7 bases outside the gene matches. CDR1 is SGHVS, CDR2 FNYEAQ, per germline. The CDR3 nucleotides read TGTGCCAGCAGCGAGGGACAGTCCCGCTACGAGCAGTACTTC. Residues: CASSEGQSRYEQYF.

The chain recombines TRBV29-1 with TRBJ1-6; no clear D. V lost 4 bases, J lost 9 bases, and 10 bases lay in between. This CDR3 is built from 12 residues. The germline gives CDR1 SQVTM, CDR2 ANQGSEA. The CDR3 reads CSVGGKGSPLHF. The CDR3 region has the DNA TGCAGCGTTGGAGGGAAGGGTTCACCCCTCCACTTT.

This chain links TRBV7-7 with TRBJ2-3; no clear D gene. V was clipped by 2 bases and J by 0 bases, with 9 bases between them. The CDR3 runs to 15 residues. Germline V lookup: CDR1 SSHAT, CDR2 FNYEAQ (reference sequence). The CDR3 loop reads CASSLRISSTDTQYF. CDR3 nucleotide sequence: TGTGCCAGCAGCTTAAGGATCTCTAGCACAGATACGCAGTATTTT. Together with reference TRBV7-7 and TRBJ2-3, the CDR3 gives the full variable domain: GAGVSQSPRYKVTKRGQDVTLRCDPISSHATLYWYQQALGQGPEFLTYFNYEAQPDKSGLPSDRFSAERPEGSISTLTIQRTEQRDSAMYRCASSLRISSTDTQYFGPGTRLTVL.

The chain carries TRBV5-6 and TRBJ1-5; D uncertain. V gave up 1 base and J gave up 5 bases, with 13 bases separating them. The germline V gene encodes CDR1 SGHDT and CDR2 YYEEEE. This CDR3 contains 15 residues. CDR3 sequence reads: CASSLYRGRDQPQHF. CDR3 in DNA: TGTGCCAGCAGCTTGTATCGCGGTAGGGATCAGCCCCAGCATTTT.

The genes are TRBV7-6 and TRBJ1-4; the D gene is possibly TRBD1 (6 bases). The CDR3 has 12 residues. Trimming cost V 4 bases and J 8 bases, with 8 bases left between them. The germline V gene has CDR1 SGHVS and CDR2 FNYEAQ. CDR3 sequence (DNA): TGTGCCAGCAGCTCCAGGGGAGAAAAACTGTTTTTT. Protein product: CASSSRGEKLFF.

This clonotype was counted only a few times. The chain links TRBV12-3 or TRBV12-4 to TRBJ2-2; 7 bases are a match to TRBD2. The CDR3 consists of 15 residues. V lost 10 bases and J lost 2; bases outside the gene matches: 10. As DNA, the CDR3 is TGTGCCACCAGAGCGGGACGGAGTAACACCGGGGAGCTGTTTTTT. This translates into CATRAGRSNTGELFF.

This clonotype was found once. CDR3 bases: TGTGCCAGCAGCCGCCTGGGACTAGCGCTTTCATGGGAGCAGTACTTC. Encoded protein: CASSRLGLALSWEQYF. This sequence joins TRBV2 and TRBJ2-7; TRBD2 matches 10 bases. The length of the CDR3 is 16 residues. In germline, CDR1 is SNHLY, CDR2 FYNNEI. Trimming at V came to 6 bases and at J to 7 bases, leaving 15 bases not matched to a gene.

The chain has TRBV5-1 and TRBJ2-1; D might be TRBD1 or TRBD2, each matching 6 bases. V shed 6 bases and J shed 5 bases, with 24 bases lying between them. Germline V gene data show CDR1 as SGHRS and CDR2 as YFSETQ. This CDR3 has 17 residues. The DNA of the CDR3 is TGCGCCAGCACCAGACAGGTATGGGACTCCCGTGACAATGAGCAGTTCTTC. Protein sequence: CASTRQVWDSRDNEQFF.

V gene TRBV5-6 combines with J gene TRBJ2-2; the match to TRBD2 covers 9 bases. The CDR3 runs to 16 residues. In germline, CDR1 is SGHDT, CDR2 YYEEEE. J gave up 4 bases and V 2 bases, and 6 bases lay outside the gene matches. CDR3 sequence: CASSLFAGGATGELFF. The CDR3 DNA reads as TGTGCCAGCAGCTTATTCGCGGGAGGGGCCACCGGGGAGCTGTTTTTT.

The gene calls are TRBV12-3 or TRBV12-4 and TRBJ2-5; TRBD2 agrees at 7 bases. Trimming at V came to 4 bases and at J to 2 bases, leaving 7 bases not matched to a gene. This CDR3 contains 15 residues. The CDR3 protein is CASSSRSSGQETQYF. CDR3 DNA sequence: TGTGCCAGCAGTTCCCGAAGTAGCGGGCAAGAGACCCAGTACTTC.

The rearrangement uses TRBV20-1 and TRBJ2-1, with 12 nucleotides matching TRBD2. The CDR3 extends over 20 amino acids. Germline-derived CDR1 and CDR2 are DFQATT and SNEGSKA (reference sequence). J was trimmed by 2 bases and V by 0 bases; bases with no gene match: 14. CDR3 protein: CSARDRGGLAGGPAYNEQFF. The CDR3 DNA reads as TGCAGTGCTAGAGATCGTGGGGGGCTAGCGGGAGGGCCGGCCTACAATGAGCAGTTCTTC.

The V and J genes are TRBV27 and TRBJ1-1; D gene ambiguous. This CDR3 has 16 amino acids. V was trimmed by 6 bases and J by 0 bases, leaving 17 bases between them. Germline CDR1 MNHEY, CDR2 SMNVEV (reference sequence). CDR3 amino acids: CASSGGRGYVNTEAFF. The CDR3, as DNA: TGTGCCAGCAGCGGCGGGCGAGGGTACGTGAACACTGAAGCTTTCTTT.

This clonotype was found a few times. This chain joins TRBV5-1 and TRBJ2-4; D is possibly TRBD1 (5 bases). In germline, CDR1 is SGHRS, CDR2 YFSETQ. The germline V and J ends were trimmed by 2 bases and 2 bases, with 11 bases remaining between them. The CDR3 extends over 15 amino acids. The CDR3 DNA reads TGCGCCAGCAGCTTCTTGGGGCCATCCAAAAACATTCAGTACTTC. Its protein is CASSFLGPSKNIQYF.

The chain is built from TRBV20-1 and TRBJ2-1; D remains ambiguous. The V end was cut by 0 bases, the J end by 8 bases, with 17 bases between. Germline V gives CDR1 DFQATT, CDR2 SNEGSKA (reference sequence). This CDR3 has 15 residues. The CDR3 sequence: CSARDRRTSGDEQFF. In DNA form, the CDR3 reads TGCAGTGCTAGAGATCGGCGGACGTCTGGGGATGAGCAGTTCTTC.

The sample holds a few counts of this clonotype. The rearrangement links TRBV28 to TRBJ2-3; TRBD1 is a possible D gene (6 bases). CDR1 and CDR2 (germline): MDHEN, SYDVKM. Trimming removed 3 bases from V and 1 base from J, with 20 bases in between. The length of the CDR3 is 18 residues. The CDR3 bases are TGTGCCAGCAGTTTTCGTACCGGGACAAAAATCCGCACAGATACGCAGTATTTT. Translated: CASSFRTGTKIRTDTQYF.

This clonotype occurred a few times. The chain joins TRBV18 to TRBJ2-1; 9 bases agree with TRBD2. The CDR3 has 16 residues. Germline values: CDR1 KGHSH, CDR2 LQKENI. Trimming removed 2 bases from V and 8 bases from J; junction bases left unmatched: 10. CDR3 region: CASSPGGLKREDEQFF. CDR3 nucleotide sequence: TGTGCCAGCTCACCAGGGGGCCTCAAGCGGGAGGATGAGCAGTTCTTC.

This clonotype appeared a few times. CDR3 nucleotide sequence: TGCGCCAGCAGCTTGGCTCAGCAGAACACTGAAGCTTTCTTT. Translation gives CASSLAQQNTEAFF. This chain joins TRBV5-1 and TRBJ1-1; D gene unclear. From germline, CDR1 is SGHRS and CDR2 YFSETQ. Trimming pared 0 bases from V and 1 base from J, leaving 7 bases between. The CDR3 is 14 amino acids.

CDR3 amino acids: CASMEGGGIGRETQYF. The CDR3 DNA reads TGTGCCAGCATGGAAGGCGGCGGGATAGGAAGGGAGACCCAGTACTTC. The genes are TRBV12-3 or TRBV12-4 and TRBJ2-5; a possible D gene is TRBD2 (6 bases). V dropped 7 bases and J dropped 5 bases, with 23 bases sitting between them. The CDR3 has 16 amino acids.

The CDR3 region has the DNA TGCGCCAGCAGCTTCCTACCGGGACTAGTTGCGAACACCGGGGAGCTGTTTTTT. Its translation: CASSFLPGLVANTGELFF. The J gene is TRBJ2-2, the V gene TRBV5-1, with 8 positions matching TRBD2. V gave up 2 bases and J gave up 0 bases; unmatched junction bases: 9. The CDR3 sequence is 18 residues long. Germline values: CDR1 SGHRS, CDR2 YFSETQ.

The CDR3 nucleotides read TGCGCCAGCAGCCCAAAACCTAGCGGGAGTGGTGAGCAGTTCTTC. It is translated as CASSPKPSGSGEQFF. V usage is TRBV5-1 and J usage is TRBJ2-1, with 10 bases that match TRBD2. CDR1 is SGHRS, CDR2 YFSETQ, per germline. This CDR3 is 15 amino acids long. Trimming removed 4 bases from V and 9 bases from J; junction bases left unmatched: 10.

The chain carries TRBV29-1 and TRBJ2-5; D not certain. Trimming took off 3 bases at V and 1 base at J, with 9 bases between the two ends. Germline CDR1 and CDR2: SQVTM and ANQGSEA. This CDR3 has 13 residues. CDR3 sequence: CSVDRGLQETQYF. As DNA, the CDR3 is TGCAGCGTTGATAGAGGCCTCCAAGAGACCCAGTACTTC.

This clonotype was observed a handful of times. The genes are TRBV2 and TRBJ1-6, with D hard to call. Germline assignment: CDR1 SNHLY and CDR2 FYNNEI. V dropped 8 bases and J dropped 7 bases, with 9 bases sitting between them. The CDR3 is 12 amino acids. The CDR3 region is CASSTGNSPLHF. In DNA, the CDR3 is TGTGCCAGCTCTACGGGGAATTCACCCCTCCACTTT. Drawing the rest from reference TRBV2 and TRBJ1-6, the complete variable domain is EPEVTQTPSHQVTQMGQEVILRCVPISNHLYFYWYRQILGQKVEFLVSFYNNEISEKSEIFDDQFSVERPDGSNFTLKIRSTKLEDSAMYFCASSTGNSPLHFGNGTRLTVT.

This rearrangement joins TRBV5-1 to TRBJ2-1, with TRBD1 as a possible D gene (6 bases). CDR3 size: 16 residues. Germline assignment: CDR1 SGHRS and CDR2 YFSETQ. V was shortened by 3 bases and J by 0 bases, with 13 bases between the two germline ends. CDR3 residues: CASSSRQVYSYNEQFF. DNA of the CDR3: TGCGCCAGCAGCTCACGACAGGTTTACTCCTACAATGAGCAGTTCTTC.

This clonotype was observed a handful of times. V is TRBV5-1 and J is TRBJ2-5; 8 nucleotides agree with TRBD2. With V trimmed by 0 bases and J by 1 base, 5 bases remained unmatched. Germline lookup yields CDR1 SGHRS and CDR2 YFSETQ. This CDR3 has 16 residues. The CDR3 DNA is TGCGCCAGCAGCTTGGCGGTAGCGGGGCCCCAAGAGACCCAGTACTTC. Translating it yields CASSLAVAGPQETQYF.

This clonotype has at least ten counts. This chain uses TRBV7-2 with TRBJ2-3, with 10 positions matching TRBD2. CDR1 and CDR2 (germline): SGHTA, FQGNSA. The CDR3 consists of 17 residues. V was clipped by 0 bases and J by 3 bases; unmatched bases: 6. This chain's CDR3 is CASSLAGLAVGTDTQYF. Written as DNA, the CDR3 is TGTGCCAGCAGCTTAGCAGGACTAGCGGTAGGGACAGATACGCAGTATTTT. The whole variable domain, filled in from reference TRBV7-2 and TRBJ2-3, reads GAGVSQSPSNKVTEKGKDVELRCDPISGHTALYWYRQSLGQGLEFLIYFQGNSAPDKSGLPSDRFSAERTGGSVSTLTIQRTQQEDSAVYLCASSLAGLAVGTDTQYFGPGTRLTVL.